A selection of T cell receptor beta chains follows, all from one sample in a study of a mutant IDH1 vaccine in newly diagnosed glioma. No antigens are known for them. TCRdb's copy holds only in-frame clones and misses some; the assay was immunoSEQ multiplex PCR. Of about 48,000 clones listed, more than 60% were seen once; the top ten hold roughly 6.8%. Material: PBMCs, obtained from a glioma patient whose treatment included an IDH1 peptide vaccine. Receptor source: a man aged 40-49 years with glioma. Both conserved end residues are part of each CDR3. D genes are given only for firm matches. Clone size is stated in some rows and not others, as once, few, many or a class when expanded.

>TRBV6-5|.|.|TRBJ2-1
TGTGCCAGCAGTCCCGACTCGTGGAACAATGAGCAGTTCTTC
CASSPDSWNNEQFF
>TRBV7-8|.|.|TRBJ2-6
TGTGCCAGCAGCTTAGGGACACCCAGCTCTGGGGCCAACGTCCTGACTTTC
CASSLGTPSSGANVLTF
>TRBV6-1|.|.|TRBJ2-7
TGTGCCAGCACTGAGATGGGACGCTACGAGCAGTACTTC
CASTEMGRYEQYF
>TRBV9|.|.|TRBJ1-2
TGTGCCAGCAGCGGATTGAGACAGAACTATGGCTACACCTTC
CASSGLRQNYGYTF
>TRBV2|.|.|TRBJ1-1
TGTGCCATCAGACGGGACGAGAACACTGAAGCTTTCTTT
CAIRRDENTEAFF
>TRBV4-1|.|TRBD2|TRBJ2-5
TGCGCCAGCAGCCAAGATAGCCTAGCGGGGGGGAAAGGGACCCAGTACTTC
CASSQDSLAGGKGTQYF
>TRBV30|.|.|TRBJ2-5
TGTGCCTGGAAGGGACACCGACAAGAGACCCAGTACTTC
CAWKGHRQETQYF
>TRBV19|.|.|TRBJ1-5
TGTGCCAGTAGTACCGGGGCAGGGCAGAGCAATCAGCCCCAGCATTTT
CASSTGAGQSNQPQHF
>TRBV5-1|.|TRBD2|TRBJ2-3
TGCGCCAGCAGCTTGTCCTCTAGCGGGGGCACAGATACGCAGTATTTT
CASSLSSSGGTDTQYF
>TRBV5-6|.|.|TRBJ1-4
TGTGCCAGCAGCTTTGCACAGGGTGAAAAACTGTTTTTT
CASSFAQGEKLFF
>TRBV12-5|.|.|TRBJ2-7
TGTGCTAGTGCCTCGGACGGGGGCCAACCATGCTTC
CASASDGGQPCF
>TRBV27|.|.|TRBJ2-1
TGTGCCAGCAGCGGCTCAGGCAATGAGCAGTTCTTC
CASSGSGNEQFF
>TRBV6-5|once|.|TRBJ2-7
TGTGCCAGCAGCTCCATCTACGAGCAGTACTTC
CASSSIYEQYF
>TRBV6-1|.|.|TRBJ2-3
TGTGCCAGCAGTGAAGTGAGTACAGATACGCAGTATTTT
CASSEVSTDTQYF
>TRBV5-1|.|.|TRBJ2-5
TGCGCCAGCAGCTTCGTTCCTACTGGGGGGGAGACCCAGTACTTC
CASSFVPTGGETQYF
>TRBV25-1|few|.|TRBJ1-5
TGTGCCAGCAGTGGCCAGGGCAATCAGCCCCAGCATTTT
CASSGQGNQPQHF
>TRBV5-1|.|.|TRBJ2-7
TGCGCCAGCAGCTTGGTTGCGGGCACCTCCTACGAGCAGTACTTC
CASSLVAGTSYEQYF
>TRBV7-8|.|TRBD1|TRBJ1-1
TGTGCCAGCAGCCCTACCGGGACAGGGATCATGAATACTGAAGCTTTCTTT
CASSPTGTGIMNTEAFF
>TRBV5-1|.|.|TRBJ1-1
TGCGCCAGCAGCTTGACTGGGGACACTGAAGCTTTCTTT
CASSLTGDTEAFF
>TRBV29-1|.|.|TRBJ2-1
TGCAGCGCTGTCGGCCGGGACGGGGAATACAATGAGCAGTTCTTC
CSAVGRDGEYNEQFF
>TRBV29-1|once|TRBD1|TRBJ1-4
TGCAGCGTCCAGGGGGCGACGGGTGAAAAACTGTTTTTT
CSVQGATGEKLFF
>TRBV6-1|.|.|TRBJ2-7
TGTGCCAGCAGTGAAGACTTATCTTCATCGGGCTCCTACGAGCAGTACTTC
CASSEDLSSSGSYEQYF
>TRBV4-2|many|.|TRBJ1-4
TGTGCCAGCAGCCAAGGGGCGGGGTTGAGGGAAAAACTGTTTTTT
CASSQGAGLREKLFF
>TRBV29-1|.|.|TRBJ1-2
TGCAGCGTTTATCTCGGACTATATGGCTACACCTTC
CSVYLGLYGYTF
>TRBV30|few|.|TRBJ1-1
TGTGCCTGGAGTAGGGGGGGCGGGTACACTGAAGCTTTCTTT
CAWSRGGGYTEAFF
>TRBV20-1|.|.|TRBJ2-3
TGCAGTGCGGAACGGGGAGATACGCAGTATTTT
CSAERGDTQYF
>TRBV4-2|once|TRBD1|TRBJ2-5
TGTGCCAGCAGCCAAGAGACAGGGGGTCGGGAGACCCAGTACTTC
CASSQETGGRETQYF
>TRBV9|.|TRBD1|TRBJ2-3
TGTGCCAGCTGCAGGGGGGACAGGGGCACAGATACGCAGTATTTT
CASCRGDRGTDTQYF
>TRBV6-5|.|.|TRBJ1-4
TGTGCCAGCAGGATGAATAGGGCTAATGAAAAACTGTTTTTT
CASRMNRANEKLFF